The clone carrying this TCR beta chain was counted ten times or more. Its antigen is unidentified. These data are taken from a study of T-cell memory formation after mild COVID-19. Notes on the study in general: Largely, contracting CD4+ clones fell within CM and EM, and contracting CD8+ clones within EMRA. Several responding clones turned up in pre-infection memory, indicating that cross-reactive memory may have taken part.

TCRdb passed the 5' RACE reads through MiXCR, listing each CDR3 protein once. The profile shows about 350,000 distinct CDR3 sequences, around 13% of them singletons. This TCR came from a man aged 18-30 years who had mild COVID-19 (a few samples of this study predate the infection). Cell type and time point are not known. The sequencing input was PBMCs or a T cell subset sorted from them (not recorded which).

The CDR3 here is CSVARARTDTQYF. The CDR3 nucleotides are TGCAGCGTTGCCAGGGCAAGGACAGATACGCAGTATTTT. The J gene is TRBJ2-3, the V gene TRBV29-1; D may be TRBD1 (5 bases). The CDR3 runs to 13 residues. Germline assignment: CDR1 SQVTM and CDR2 ANQGSEA. Between the trimmed V and J ends, which lost 4 bases and 3 bases, there was a span of 11 bases.